This TCR beta chain is from a study of CD8+CD57+ T cells in acquired aplastic anemia. Study-wide context: Mean DNA quantity obtained from sorted CD4+ and CD8+ cells was about 3.5 ug. General study findings and limits: A set of about 28 CD8+ CDR3 sequences was shared between patients and controls, and these sequences appeared highly expressed in patients.

CDR3 and TCR beta VDJ profiling relied on a genomic DNA template. TCRdb re-analysed the reads in MiXCR, keeping a single row per CDR3 protein. The sample has 300,000 or so distinct CDR3 sequences, approximately 58% seen once. This clonotype was seen once. The antigen remains undetermined. Whoever was chosen for sequencing had shown CD8+CD57+ cell expansion by flow cytometry. Input material: sorted CD4+, CD8+, or CD8+CD57+ T cells (not recorded which) from PBMCs. The origin of this receptor is a human donor with aplastic anemia.

CDR3 DNA: TGCAGCGTTGCCGTCACCGGGGAGCTGTTTTTT. It encodes CSVAVTGELFF. This chain connects TRBV29-1 to TRBJ2-2; D is ambiguous. The CDR3 totals 11 residues. The V gene lost 4 bases and the J gene lost 4 bases, with 4 bases spanning the gap. Per germline, CDR1 SQVTM and CDR2 ANQGSEA.